The following is a T cell receptor (beta chain) sequence with its context. The target antigen is unknown. This specimen belongs to a study of T and B cells in COVID-19 patients. About the research overall: Active-infection patients were older, median roughly 67 years, than recovered patients, median roughly 37 years. Of 20 to 25 active-infection patients, approximately 18 carried comorbidities linked to unfavorable COVID-19 outcome.

Notes on the study in general: Clonality of TRB repertoires was high in active COVID-19; recovery brought above-healthy diversity and richness.

BIOMED2 TRB-A/B primer pools were used in multiplex TRB PCR. TCRdb re-called the multiplex PCR reads through MiXCR, storing one row per CDR3 protein. The profile shows about 17,000 distinct CDR3 sequences, approximately 30% of them singletons. Each TRB amplification used roughly 250-550 ng of genomic DNA from blood. This CDR3 region has 13 residues. Trimming took off 3 bases at V and 2 bases at J, with 6 bases between the two ends. CDR1 and CDR2 (germline): SGHTA, FQGNSA. The receptor's source is a human donor who had recovered from COVID-19. The sequenced sample consisted of blood. The chain joins TRBV7-2 to TRBJ2-3; D not certain. As DNA, the CDR3 is TGTGCCAGCAGCTTCCAACTCACAGATACGCAGTATTTT. Amino acid sequence: CASSFQLTDTQYF.